The 14 T cell receptor beta chains listed next were all sequenced from one sample in a study of blood T cell repertoires in COVID-19 (dated by TCRdb to 2020 to 2022). The library was obtained by the immunoSEQ multiplex PCR assay. TCRdb carries this immuneACCESS record with in-frame sequences only. Its versions omit some clonotypes, under half of them owing to an unresolved V gene in the studies checked, with the rest unexplained. For this sample the table gives approximately 92,000 clones, of which about 86% were detected only once. The ten largest clones add up to over 10% of the sample. The specimen sequenced was peripheral blood. These receptors were taken from a woman aged 60 to 75 in a cohort sampled during active or convalescent COVID-19.

This chain uses TRBV3-1 (or the pseudogene TRBV3-2) with TRBJ2-3; D is perhaps TRBD1 (6 bases). The CDR3 is made up of 14 amino acids. The germline CDR1 and CDR2 sequences are LGHDT and YNNKEL (reference sequence). V was clipped by 4 bases and J by 3 bases, with 11 bases between them. The CDR3 loop reads CASSPRGGTDTQYF. In DNA form, the CDR3 reads TGTGCCAGCAGCCCTCGAGGGGGAACAGATACGCAGTATTTT.

The chain joins TRBV10-3 to TRBJ1-3; no reliable D call. V lost 6 bases and J 0 bases, leaving 6 bases between the germline ends. The CDR3 is made up of 13 amino acids. Per germline, CDR1 ENHRY and CDR2 SYGVKD. In nucleotides, the CDR3 is TGTGCCATCAGAACAGACTCTGGAAACACCATATATTTT. This codes for CAIRTDSGNTIYF.

This chain links TRBV9 with TRBJ1-2; D ambiguous. Germline V gene lookup returns CDR1 SGDLS and CDR2 YYNGEE. Deletions cut 0 bases from V and 7 bases from J, with 13 bases between. CDR3 size: 14 residues. CDR3 nucleotides: TGTGCCAGCAGCGTAGAGGCAGGCAGATTTGGCTACACCTTC. It encodes CASSVEAGRFGYTF. The whole variable domain, filled in from reference TRBV9 and TRBJ1-2, reads DSGVTQTPKHLITATGQRVTLRCSPRSGDLSVYWYQQSLDQGLQFLIQYYNGEERAKGNILERFSAQQFPDLHSELNLSSLELGDSALYFCASSVEAGRFGYTFGSGTRLTVV.

This chain uses TRBV18 with TRBJ2-3; 10 nucleotides agree with TRBD1. The junction had 4 bases not matched to a gene; V was cut back by 0 bases and J by 1 base. The CDR3 covers 17 residues. Germline V gives CDR1 KGHSH, CDR2 LQKENI. The CDR3 reads CASSPPRGTGGTDTQYF. CDR3 coding DNA: TGTGCCAGCTCACCACCTCGAGGGACAGGGGGCACAGATACGCAGTATTTT.

This chain links TRBV18 with TRBJ1-5; 7 bases agree with TRBD1. The length of the CDR3 is 16 residues. J was trimmed by 7 bases and V by 6 bases; bases with no gene match: 15. Germline-derived CDR1 and CDR2 are KGHSH and LQKENI. CDR3 sequence reads: CASSRNVGTEGQPQHF. The CDR3 bases are TGTGCCAGCTCGCGCAATGTGGGGACAGAGGGGCAGCCCCAGCATTTT.

This chain joins TRBV7-9 and TRBJ2-1; 7 nucleotides line up with TRBD2. Germline trimming cut 4 bases from V and 3 bases from J; bases unmatched to any gene: 6. The CDR3 is 15 residues long. Germline-derived CDR1 and CDR2 are SEHNR and FQNEAQ (reference sequence). The CDR3, as DNA: TGTGCCAGCAGCTCTGCGGGGGAGAACTACAATGAGCAGTTCTTC. Protein product: CASSSAGENYNEQFF. Filled out from reference TRBV7-9 and TRBJ2-1, the complete variable domain reads DTGVSQNPRHKITKRGQNVTFRCDPISEHNRLYWYRQTLGQGPEFLTYFQNEAQLEKSRLLSDRFSAERPKGSFSTLEIQRTEQGDSAMYLCASSSAGENYNEQFFGPGTRLTVL.

V is TRBV10-3 and J is TRBJ1-1; 9 nucleotides match TRBD1. The germline gives CDR1 ENHRY, CDR2 SYGVKD. Trimming cost V 6 bases and J 1 base; bases outside gene matches: 0. The CDR3 length is 13 residues. CDR3 protein: CAIRDRGNTEAFF. The CDR3 nucleotides read TGTGCCATCAGGGACAGGGGGAACACTGAAGCTTTCTTT.

The chain joins TRBV21-1 to TRBJ1-4; the D call of TRBD1 is as the table states it, not checked on the DNA. TRBV21-1 is listed as a pseudogene. The CDR3 runs to 18 residues. This chain's CDR3 is CASSARTGDCATNEKLFF. The CDR3 coding sequence is TGTGCCAGCAGCGCCCGGACAGGGGATTGTGCGACTAATGAAAAACTGTTTTTT.

This clone was seen once. The rearrangement uses TRBV19 and TRBJ1-1, with 7 bases that match TRBD1. From germline, CDR1 is LNHDA and CDR2 SQIVND (reference sequence). After removal of 6 bases from V and 1 base from J, the junction contained 8 bases not matched to a gene. The CDR3 runs 15 residues. The CDR3 here is CASSSPAGGNTEAFF. The CDR3 nucleotides read TGTGCCAGTAGCTCTCCGGCAGGGGGGAACACTGAAGCTTTCTTT. The variable domain in full, with the rest retrieved from reference TRBV19 and TRBJ1-1, is DGGITQSPKYLFRKEGQNVTLSCEQNLNHDAMYWYRQDPGQGLRLIYYSQIVNDFQKGDIAEGYSVSREKKESFPLTVTSAQKNPTAFYLCASSSPAGGNTEAFFGQGTRLTVV.

The chain combines TRBV12-3 or TRBV12-4 with TRBJ1-2, with 9 positions matching TRBD1. This CDR3 region has 13 residues. Losses at the gene ends were 5 bases for V and 5 bases for J; bases not matched to a gene: 3. The CDR3 DNA follows: TGTGCCAGCAGTCCCGACAGGGGGTATGGCTACACCTTC. This codes for CASSPDRGYGYTF.

V usage is TRBV3-1 (or the pseudogene TRBV3-2) and J usage is TRBJ1-4; 7 bases are shared with TRBD1. This CDR3 has 17 residues. CDR1 is LGHDT, CDR2 YNNKEL, per germline (reference sequence). V lost 6 bases and J lost 3; bases outside the gene matches: 13. The CDR3 DNA reads TGTGCCAGCAGTCACTACCAGCACAGGGGTGCTAATGAAAAACTGTTTTTT. Its translation: CASSHYQHRGANEKLFF.

In this sample, this clone turned up once. V and J are TRBV5-1 and TRBJ1-1, with D unclear. The ends were cut back, 2 bases at V and 0 bases at J, with 20 bases in the middle. The CDR3 length is 18 residues. Germline values: CDR1 SGHRS, CDR2 YFSETQ. CDR3 in DNA: TGCGCCAGCAGCTTCTTAAGCGGCCGGGGAAGAATGAACACTGAAGCTTTCTTT. Amino acid sequence: CASSFLSGRGRMNTEAFF.

The CDR3 region is CASSQEGGYSYEQYF. CDR3 nucleotide sequence: TGCGCCAGCAGCCAAGAAGGCGGTTACTCCTACGAGCAGTACTTC. The chain has TRBV4-1 and TRBJ2-7; D is ambiguous. V was trimmed by 0 bases and J by 0 bases, leaving 9 bases between them. The CDR3 totals 15 residues. Per germline, CDR1 MGHRA and CDR2 YSYEKL.

J is TRBJ1-1 and V is TRBV5-1; D gene unclear. Germline loops: CDR1 SGHRS, CDR2 YFSETQ. Trimming stripped 0 bases from V and 0 bases from J, with 9 bases between. The CDR3 consists of 15 residues. The chain's CDR3 is CASSLGHSMNTEAFF. CDR3 DNA sequence: TGCGCCAGCAGCTTGGGACACAGTATGAACACTGAAGCTTTCTTT.